This T cell receptor beta chain was captured by sequencing in a study of regulatory T cells in long-lasting Graves disease (dated by TCRdb to the early 2020s). Looking at the study overall: In the newly diagnosed Graves' disease group, patients had been taking antithyroid drugs for less than 3 months. Persistent Graves' disease patients were compared with newly diagnosed Graves' disease patients by peripheral blood TCR sequencing and RNA sequencing. TCR sequencing covered some 13 persistent and roughly 20 newly diagnosed Graves' disease patients, about 35 samples in total. The study was registered as a clinical trial and conducted in China.

The receptor library was made with multiplex PCR. The run used an Illumina HiSeq 4000. TCR beta libraries were built with iRepertoire HTBI primers and Arm-PCR amplification of CDR3 regions. Gel purification was performed on PCR products prior to sequencing. Under the source paper's analysis protocol: Gene usage analysis of CDR3 amino acid clonotypes used the 62 TRBV and fewer than 15 TRBJ segments found across samples. COPE and FqMerger were used to merge the filtered high-quality paired reads into contigs. BLAST was used to align contigs to IMGT TRBV, TRBD and TRBJ reference genes, and CDR3 was defined according to IMGT. Highly expanded clones were defined as clonotypes with a frequency above 0.1%. Repertoire diversity was measured by Shannon entropy, and V-J evenness by the Gini coefficient. A clonotype was considered public if more than one individual shared it. TCRdb reprocessed the public reads (quality trimming at Q25 with fastp, clone calling with MiXCR) and kept in-frame beta chains. Records with the same CDR3 protein are collapsed into one entry carrying the most frequent genes and DNA. These V and J calls are TCRdb output, not the study's own analysis. This sample gives 440,000 or so distinct CDR3 sequences in total; 14% to 15% of them show up just once. Clones ranked in the top ten supply 16% of the sample.

About this clonotype itself: The specificity of this receptor is unknown. No per-base quality is available; no much larger clone lies one base away.

General conclusions and limits of the study: Because the primary lesion, thyroid tissue, could not be accessed, the study looked at peripheral blood alone. Preferential use of TRBV28, TRBJ1-2 and TRBJ2-5 was observed in persistent disease, whereas TRBV20-1 and TRBJ2-1 were favored in newly diagnosed disease. Sequencing and analysis were limited to the TCR beta chain. The authors acknowledged the small sample size as a limitation that may reduce accuracy. Compared with newly diagnosed patients, patients with persistent Graves' disease had lower TCR Shannon entropy and fewer highly expanded clones, which suggests clonal expansion. Patients with persistent disease shared more public clonotypes (around 2,700) than newly diagnosed patients did (966).

Read against the paper, the sample's time point label means: newly diagnosed GD, antithyroid drugs for less than 3 months. RNA was extracted from PBMCs in TRIzol for both TCR sequencing and RNA sequencing. The diagnosis of Graves' disease followed American Thyroid Association guidelines. Patients for the study were recruited at an endocrinology department in Xi'an, China. Each patient gave 9 to 10 milliliters of peripheral blood, collected in an EDTA anticoagulant tube. Ficoll Paque Plus density gradient separation was used to isolate PBMCs, and no further T cell sorting was performed. An Agilent 2100 Bioanalyzer and agarose gel were used to check RNA quality, while a NanoDrop 2000 measured RNA concentration. CDR1 and CDR2, per the germline V gene (reference sequence), are MNHNY and SVGAGI. The CDR3 contains 17 residues, cysteine and phenylalanine counted. The kept DNA is CDR3 alone, 51 bases in frame from the first base. V sheds 0 bases and J sheds 3 bases, leaving 17 bases between their ends.

These data also formed part of another study, on T cells in Graves' hyperthyroidism and ophthalmopathy. As the second publication notes: Stable Graves' hyperthyroidism was defined as no progression to ophthalmopathy during 18 months of follow-up. Hyperthyroidism patients were aged 18 to 65 years and newly diagnosed, with disease duration of less than 2 months. Exclusion was applied to patients with uncontrolled infections, other autoimmune diseases, pregnancy or lactation. Diagnoses relied on clinical symptoms, serum thyroxine and TRAb, thyroid ultrasound and orbital computed tomography. A first-round RT-PCR of the TCR CDR3 used the HTBI primer set with the Qiagen OneStep RT-PCR kit. Blood samples also contained most of the expanded thyroid clonotypes (frequency above 0.001), which suggests that blood repertoires may reflect thyroid immune responses. Ophthalmopathy was separated from stable hyperthyroidism by a 13 V-J signature model, with over 85% sensitivity and 81% to 82% specificity obtained in cross-validation and 80%/75% obtained in testing. In validation, the model predicted progression to ophthalmopathy a median of roughly 6.5 months before onset, with roughly 71% sensitivity and around 76% specificity. To identify TCR V-J signatures that set the groups apart, the researchers used a discovery cohort of 100 patients, made up of 40 to 45 with Graves' ophthalmopathy and about 60 with stable Graves' hyperthyroidism. Prospective prediction of ophthalmopathy was tested in an independent validation cohort of approximately 19 hyperthyroidism patients and 17 patients who later progressed to ophthalmopathy. The roughly 91 discovery patients were randomly divided into training and test sets at a 7:3 ratio. In roughly six Graves' hyperthyroidism patients, the study also compared T-cell repertoires from thyroid tissue with T-cell repertoires from blood. After blood sampling, hyperthyroidism patients were treated with methimazole at a starting dose of 30 mg daily, and ophthalmopathy patients were treated with high-dose intravenous methylprednisolone. A second multiplex PCR round built the libraries, followed by size selection and purification. The libraries were sequenced on an Illumina HiSeq2000 using paired-end 100 bp reads. Raw data were processed with SOAPnuke, discarding reads with adapters, uncalled bases, mean Phred below 15, or no exact constant-primer or identifier match. COPE v1.2.5 was used to merge high-quality paired reads, and clonotypes were defined as unique nucleotide sequences. MiTCR v1.1 was used to align the clonotypes against IMGT TRBV, TRBD and TRBJ reference segments. The analysis included only V-J combinations with a frequency above 0.0001, which together covered 99% to 99.2% of the repertoires. The TCS score was defined as the ratio of F50 (clonal expansion) to E x V (chaos), calculated using BLOSUM62-based TCRdist between CDR3 peptides within each V-J. Welch's t-statistics and random forest reduced around 510 V-J features to roughly 13, which were used in a naive Bayes classifier (R e1071). Sample size was not statistically predetermined, and blinding of investigators to group allocation was not performed. According to the paper, TCR Vbeta CDR3 sequencing was carried out on over 130 peripheral blood samples, which came from about 45 ophthalmopathy, around 74 hyperthyroidism and 17 progressor patients.

Sequences were derived from peripheral blood mononuclear cells (PBMCs), sampled at new diagnosis, from a patient treated with antithyroid drugs. This chain joins TRBV6-6 to TRBJ2-5, with the D gene not clear enough to name. The TCR originated in a woman younger than 45 with Graves disease. Donor details come from another sample of the same person, matched by shared clones. The CDR3 here reads CASSYSTFGWRKETQYF. The DNA reads TGTGCCAGCAGTTACTCGACTTTTGGTTGGCGAAAAGAGACCCAGTACTTC.